This TCR beta chain was recovered during a study of PD-L1 blockade in urothelial cancer. Study-level background: About 90% of the 29 patients comprised males who had bladder-origin urothelial cancer. When blood samples were assessed, the median T cell count was 120,000 to 150,000. Samples of blood were analyzed 3 weeks (second dose) and 6 weeks after treatment start.

Clones were read by immunoSEQ multiplex PCR, and TCRdb kept only the in-frame ones, dropping some. Here the sample spans around 45,000 clones, about 83% being singletons. V gave up 6 bases and J gave up 0 bases, with 12 bases separating them. The CDR3 sequence is 14 residues long. CDR1 is SGHRS, CDR2 YFSETQ, per germline. Stated time point: peripheral blood 6 weeks after treatment start. Study-wide results and limits: Patients who had durable benefit saw their tumor-associated blood clones expand more at 3 weeks.

Of note for this clone: Antigen: not known.

The receptor's source is a man between 60 and 75 years old with urothelial cancer. This chain links TRBV5-1 with TRBJ2-5, with D possibly being TRBD2 (6 bases). The specimen was PBMCs, collected around atezolizumab (anti-PD-L1) treatment. The CDR3 DNA is TGCGCCAGCACAAAGAGGGACTACCAAGAGACCCAGTACTTC. It encodes CASTKRDYQETQYF.